Given below is one TCR beta chain in context. The target antigen is unknown. The donors, healthy Caucasians from Russia, were aged about 6 to 95. The sample comes from a study of blood T cells in healthy people across ages. Sample-barcoded 5' priming and a J-beta primer mix drove a second PCR of roughly 6 to 12 cycles. Each sample provided no less than 2.5 million CDR3-containing paired-end reads. TCRdb re-analysed the 5' RACE reads in MiXCR, keeping a single row per CDR3 protein. The sample contains 1.5 million to 2 million distinct CDR3 sequences, approximately 28% of which appear only once. After removal of 4 bases from V and 2 bases from J, the junction contained 2 bases not matched to a gene. This CDR3 is built from 15 residues. Germline V gives CDR1 SGHNT, CDR2 YYREEE (reference sequence). General study points: Strong correlation was found linking TCR beta diversity to naive T cell percentage. Estimates of total diversity, which came from one million sequenced T cells, were considered to be underestimates.

The specimen sequenced was blood. This sequence originates from a woman in her twenties or thirties in good health. The chain has TRBV5-4 and TRBJ2-1; 11 nucleotides match TRBD2. The CDR3 DNA reads TGTGCCAGCAGCGTTAGCGGGAGGGCCTACAATGAGCAGTTCTTC. Translation gives CASSVSGRAYNEQFF.